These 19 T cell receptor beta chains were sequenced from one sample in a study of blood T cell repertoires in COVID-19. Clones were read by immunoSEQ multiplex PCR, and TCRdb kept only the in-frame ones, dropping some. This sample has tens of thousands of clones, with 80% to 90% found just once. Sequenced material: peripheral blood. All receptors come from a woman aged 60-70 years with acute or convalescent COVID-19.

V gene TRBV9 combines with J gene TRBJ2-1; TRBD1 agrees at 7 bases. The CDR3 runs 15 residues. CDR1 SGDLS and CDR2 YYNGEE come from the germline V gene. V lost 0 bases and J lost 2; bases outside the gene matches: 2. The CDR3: CASSVGQGPYNEQFF. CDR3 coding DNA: TGTGCCAGCAGCGTAGGACAGGGACCCTACAATGAGCAGTTCTTC.

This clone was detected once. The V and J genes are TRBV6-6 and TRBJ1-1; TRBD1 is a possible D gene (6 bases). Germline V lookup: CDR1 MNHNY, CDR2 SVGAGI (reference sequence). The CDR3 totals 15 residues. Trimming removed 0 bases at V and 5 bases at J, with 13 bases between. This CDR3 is CASSYSEGGRTEAFF. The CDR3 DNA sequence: TGTGCCAGCAGTTACTCAGAGGGGGGGAGGACTGAAGCTTTCTTT.

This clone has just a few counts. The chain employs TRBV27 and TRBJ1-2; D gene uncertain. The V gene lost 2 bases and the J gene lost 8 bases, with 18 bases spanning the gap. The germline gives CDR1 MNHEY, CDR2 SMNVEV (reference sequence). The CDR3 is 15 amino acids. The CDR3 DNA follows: TGTGCCAGCAGTTTACTCCGACCGACTGATGTGGGCTACACCTTC. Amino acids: CASSLLRPTDVGYTF.

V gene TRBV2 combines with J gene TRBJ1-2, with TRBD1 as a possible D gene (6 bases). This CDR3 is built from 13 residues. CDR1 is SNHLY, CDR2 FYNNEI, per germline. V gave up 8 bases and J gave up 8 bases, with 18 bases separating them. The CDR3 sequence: CASALRVDSGYTF. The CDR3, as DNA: TGTGCCAGCGCTCTGAGGGTGGACAGCGGCTACACCTTC. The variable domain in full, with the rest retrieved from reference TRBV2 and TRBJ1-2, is EPEVTQTPSHQVTQMGQEVILRCVPISNHLYFYWYRQILGQKVEFLVSFYNNEISEKSEIFDDQFSVERPDGSNFTLKIRSTKLEDSAMYFCASALRVDSGYTFGSGTRLTVV.

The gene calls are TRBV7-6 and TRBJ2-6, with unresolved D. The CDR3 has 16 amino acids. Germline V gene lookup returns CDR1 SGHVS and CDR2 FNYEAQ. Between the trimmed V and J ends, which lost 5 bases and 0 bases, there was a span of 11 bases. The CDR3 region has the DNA TGTGCCAGCAGCAAAAACGGAGTCTCTGGGGCCAACGTCCTGACTTTC. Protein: CASSKNGVSGANVLTF.

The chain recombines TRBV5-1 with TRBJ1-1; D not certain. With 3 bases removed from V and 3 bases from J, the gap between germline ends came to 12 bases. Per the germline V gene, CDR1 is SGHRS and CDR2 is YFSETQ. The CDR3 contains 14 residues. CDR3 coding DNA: TGCGCCAGCAGCTCTATACAGAGTTACACTGAAGCTTTCTTT. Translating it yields CASSSIQSYTEAFF.

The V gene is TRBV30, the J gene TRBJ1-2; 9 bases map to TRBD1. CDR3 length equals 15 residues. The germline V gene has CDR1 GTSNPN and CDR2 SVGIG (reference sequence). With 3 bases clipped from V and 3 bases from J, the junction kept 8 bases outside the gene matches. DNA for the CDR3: TGTGCCTGGAGGCCGGCCGGACAGGGGTACTATGGCTACACCTTC. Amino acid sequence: CAWRPAGQGYYGYTF.

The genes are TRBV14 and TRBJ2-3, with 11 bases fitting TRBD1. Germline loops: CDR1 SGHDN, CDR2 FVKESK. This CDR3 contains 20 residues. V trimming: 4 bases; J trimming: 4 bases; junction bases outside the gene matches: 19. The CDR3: CASSPHAGTGGRLGADTQYF. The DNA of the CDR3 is TGTGCCAGCAGCCCCCACGCCGGGACAGGGGGTAGGTTGGGCGCAGATACGCAGTATTTT.

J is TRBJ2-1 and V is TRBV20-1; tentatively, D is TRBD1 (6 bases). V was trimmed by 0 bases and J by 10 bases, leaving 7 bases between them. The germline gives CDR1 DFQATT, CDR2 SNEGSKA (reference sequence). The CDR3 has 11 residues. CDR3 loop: CSAREGTEQFF. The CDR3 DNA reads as TGCAGTGCTAGAGAAGGGACAGAGCAGTTCTTC.

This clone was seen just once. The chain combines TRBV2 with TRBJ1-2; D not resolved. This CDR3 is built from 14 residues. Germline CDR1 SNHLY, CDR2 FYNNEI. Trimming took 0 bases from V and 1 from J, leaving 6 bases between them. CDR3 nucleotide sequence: TGTGCCAGCAGTGAAGCCGGTGTTAACTATGGCTACACCTTC. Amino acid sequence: CASSEAGVNYGYTF.

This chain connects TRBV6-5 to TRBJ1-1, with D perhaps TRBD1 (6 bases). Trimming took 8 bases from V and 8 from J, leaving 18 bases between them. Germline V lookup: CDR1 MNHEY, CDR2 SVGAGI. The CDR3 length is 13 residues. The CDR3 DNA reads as TGTGCCAGCGATCCGGCAGGGGAGGGGGAAGCTTTCTTT. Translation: CASDPAGEGEAFF.

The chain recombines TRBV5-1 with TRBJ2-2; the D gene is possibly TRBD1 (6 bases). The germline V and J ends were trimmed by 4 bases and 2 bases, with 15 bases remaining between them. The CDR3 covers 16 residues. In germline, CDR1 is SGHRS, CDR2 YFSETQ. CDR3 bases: TGCGCCAGCAGCATAGGACAGCCGATTAACACCGGGGAGCTGTTTTTT. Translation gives CASSIGQPINTGELFF.

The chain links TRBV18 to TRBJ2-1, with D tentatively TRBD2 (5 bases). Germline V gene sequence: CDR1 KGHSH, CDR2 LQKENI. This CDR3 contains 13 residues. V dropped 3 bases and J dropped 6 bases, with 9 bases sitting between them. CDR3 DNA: TGTGCCAGCTCACCTTCGGGGAGCAATGAGCAGTTCTTC. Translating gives CASSPSGSNEQFF.

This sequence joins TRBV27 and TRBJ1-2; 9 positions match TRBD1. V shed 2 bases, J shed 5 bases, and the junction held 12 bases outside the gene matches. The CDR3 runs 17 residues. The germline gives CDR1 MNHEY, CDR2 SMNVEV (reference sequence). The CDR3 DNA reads TGTGCCAGCAGTTTAACCCGCGGGACAGGGCTTTGGTATGGCTACACCTTC. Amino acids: CASSLTRGTGLWYGYTF.

In nucleotides, the CDR3 is TGTGCCAGTAGCTCCCAAGCCAACCAAGAGACCCAGTACTTC. This encodes CASSSQANQETQYF. This chain connects TRBV19 to TRBJ2-5; D gene ambiguous. Germline values: CDR1 LNHDA, CDR2 SQIVND (reference sequence). This CDR3 region has 14 residues. V was pared by 6 bases and J by 0 bases, with 11 bases between.

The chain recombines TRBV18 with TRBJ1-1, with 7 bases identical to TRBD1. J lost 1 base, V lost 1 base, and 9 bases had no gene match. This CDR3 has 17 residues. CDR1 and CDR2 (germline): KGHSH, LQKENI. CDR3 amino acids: CASSPRKGGSGNTEAFF. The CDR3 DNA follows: TGTGCCAGCTCACCACGGAAAGGGGGCTCGGGGAACACTGAAGCTTTCTTT.

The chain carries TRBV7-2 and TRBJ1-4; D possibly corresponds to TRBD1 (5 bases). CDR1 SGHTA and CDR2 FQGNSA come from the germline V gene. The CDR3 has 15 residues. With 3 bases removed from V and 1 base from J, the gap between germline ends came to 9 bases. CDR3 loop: CASSFPTVTNEKLFF. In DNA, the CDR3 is TGTGCCAGCAGCTTCCCGACAGTAACTAATGAAAAACTGTTTTTT.

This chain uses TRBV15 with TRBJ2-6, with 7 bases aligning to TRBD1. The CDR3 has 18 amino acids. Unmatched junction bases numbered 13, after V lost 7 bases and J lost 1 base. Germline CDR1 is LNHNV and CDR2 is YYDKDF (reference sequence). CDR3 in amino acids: CATTKPSPGQSGANVLTF. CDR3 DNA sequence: TGTGCCACCACCAAACCATCCCCGGGACAGTCTGGGGCCAACGTCCTGACTTTC. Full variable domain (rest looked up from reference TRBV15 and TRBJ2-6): DAMVIQNPRYQVTQFGKPVTLSCSQTLNHNVMYWYQQKSSQAPKLLFHYYDKDFNNEADTPDNFQSRRPNTSFCFLDIRSPGLGDTAMYLCATTKPSPGQSGANVLTFGAGSRLTVL.

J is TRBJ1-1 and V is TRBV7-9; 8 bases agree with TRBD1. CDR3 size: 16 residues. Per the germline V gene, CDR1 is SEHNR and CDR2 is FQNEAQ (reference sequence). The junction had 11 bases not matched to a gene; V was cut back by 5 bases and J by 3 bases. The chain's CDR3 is CASSPGQGLIDTEAFF. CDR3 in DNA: TGTGCCAGCAGCCCCGGACAGGGCCTAATAGACACTGAAGCTTTCTTT.